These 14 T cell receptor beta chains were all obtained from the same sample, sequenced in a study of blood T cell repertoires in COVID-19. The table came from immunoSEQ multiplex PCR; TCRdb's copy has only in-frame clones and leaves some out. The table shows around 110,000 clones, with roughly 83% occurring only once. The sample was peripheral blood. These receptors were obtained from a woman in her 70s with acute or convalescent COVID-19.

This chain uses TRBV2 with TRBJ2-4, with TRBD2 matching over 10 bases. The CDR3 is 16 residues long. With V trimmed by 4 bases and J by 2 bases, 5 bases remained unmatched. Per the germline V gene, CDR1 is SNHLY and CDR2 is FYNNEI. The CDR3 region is CASSVGTSAPKNIQYF. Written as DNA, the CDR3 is TGTGCCAGCAGTGTAGGGACTAGCGCGCCCAAAAACATTCAGTACTTC.

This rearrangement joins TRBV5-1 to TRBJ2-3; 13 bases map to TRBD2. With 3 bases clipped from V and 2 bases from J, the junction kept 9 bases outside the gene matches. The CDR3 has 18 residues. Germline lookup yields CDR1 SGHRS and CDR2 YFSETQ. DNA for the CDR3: TGCGCCAGCAGCTCGACTAGCGGGGGGCCCCGGCCCACAGATACGCAGTATTTT. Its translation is CASSSTSGGPRPTDTQYF.

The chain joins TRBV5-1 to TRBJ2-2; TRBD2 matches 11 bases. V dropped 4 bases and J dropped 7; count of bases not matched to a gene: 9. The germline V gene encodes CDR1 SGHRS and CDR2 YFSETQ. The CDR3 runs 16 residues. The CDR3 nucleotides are TGCGCCAGCAGCCCTTTTAGCGGGGGGGCTGTCGGGGAGCTGTTTTTT. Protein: CASSPFSGGAVGELFF. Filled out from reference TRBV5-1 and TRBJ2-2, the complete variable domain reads KAGVTQTPRYLIKTRGQQVTLSCSPISGHRSVSWYQQTPGQGLQFLFEYFSETQRNKGNFPGRFSGRQFSNSRSEMNVSTLELGDSALYLCASSPFSGGAVGELFFGEGSRLTVL.

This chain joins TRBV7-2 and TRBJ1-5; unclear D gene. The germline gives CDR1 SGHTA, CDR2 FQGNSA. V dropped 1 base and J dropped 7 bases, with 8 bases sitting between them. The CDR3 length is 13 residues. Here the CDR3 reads CASSLVWEQPQHF. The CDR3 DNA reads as TGTGCCAGCAGCTTAGTTTGGGAGCAGCCCCAGCATTTT.

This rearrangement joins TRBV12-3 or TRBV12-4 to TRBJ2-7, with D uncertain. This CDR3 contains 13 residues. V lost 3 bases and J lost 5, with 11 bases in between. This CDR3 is CASSLAQVHEQYF. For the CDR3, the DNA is TGTGCCAGCAGTTTGGCCCAGGTCCACGAGCAGTACTTC.

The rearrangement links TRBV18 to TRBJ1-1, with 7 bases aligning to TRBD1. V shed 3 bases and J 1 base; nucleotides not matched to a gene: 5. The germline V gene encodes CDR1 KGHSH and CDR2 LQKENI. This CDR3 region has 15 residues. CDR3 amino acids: CASSPNRGENTEAFF. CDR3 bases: TGTGCCAGCTCACCCAACAGGGGAGAGAACACTGAAGCTTTCTTT.

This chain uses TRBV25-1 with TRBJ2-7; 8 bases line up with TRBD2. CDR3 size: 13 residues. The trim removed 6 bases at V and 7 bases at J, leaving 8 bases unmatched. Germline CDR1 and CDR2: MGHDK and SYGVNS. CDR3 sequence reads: CASSLGGGWEQYF. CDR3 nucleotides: TGTGCCAGCAGCCTCGGGGGGGGTTGGGAGCAGTACTTC.

CDR3 residues: CASSLSGHDRGNEKLFF. The DNA of the CDR3 is TGTGCCAGCAGCCTTAGTGGCCATGACAGGGGTAATGAAAAACTGTTTTTT. V usage is TRBV7-9 and J usage is TRBJ1-4; 8 positions match TRBD1. CDR3 length: 17 amino acids. J was trimmed by 4 bases and V by 5 bases; bases with no gene match: 12. The germline V gene encodes CDR1 SEHNR and CDR2 FQNEAQ (reference sequence).

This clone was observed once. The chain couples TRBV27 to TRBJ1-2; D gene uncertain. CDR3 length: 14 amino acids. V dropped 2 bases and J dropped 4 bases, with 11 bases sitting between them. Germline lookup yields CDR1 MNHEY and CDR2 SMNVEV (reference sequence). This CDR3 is CASSLTRQSYGYTF. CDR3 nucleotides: TGTGCCAGCAGTTTAACCCGCCAGTCCTATGGCTACACCTTC.

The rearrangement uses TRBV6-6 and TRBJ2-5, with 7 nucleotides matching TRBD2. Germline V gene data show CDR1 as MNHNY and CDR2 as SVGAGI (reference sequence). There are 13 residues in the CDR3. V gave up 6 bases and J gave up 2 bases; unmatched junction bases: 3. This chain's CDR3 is CASRPGGQETQYF. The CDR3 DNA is TGTGCCAGCAGGCCGGGGGGACAAGAGACCCAGTACTTC.

The CDR3 sequence is CAAGPGTQYF. As DNA, the CDR3 is TGTGCCGCGGGGCCGGGGACCCAGTACTTC. This chain links TRBV6-6 with TRBJ2-5; D may be TRBD2 (6 bases). The CDR3 contains 10 residues. V lost 11 bases to trimming and J lost 7 bases, with 11 bases between them. The germline gives CDR1 MNHNY, CDR2 SVGAGI (reference sequence).

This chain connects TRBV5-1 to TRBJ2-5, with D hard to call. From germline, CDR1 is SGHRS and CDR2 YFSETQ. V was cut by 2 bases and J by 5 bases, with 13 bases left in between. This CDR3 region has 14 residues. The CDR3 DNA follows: TGCGCCAGCAGCTTTGTTGGGTGGGCTGAGACCCAGTACTTC. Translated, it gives CASSFVGWAETQYF.

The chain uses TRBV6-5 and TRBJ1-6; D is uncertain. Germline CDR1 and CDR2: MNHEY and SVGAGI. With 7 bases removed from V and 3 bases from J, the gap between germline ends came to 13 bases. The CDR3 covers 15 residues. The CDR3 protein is CASIPNLSYNSPLHF. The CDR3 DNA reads TGTGCCAGCATCCCCAACCTAAGCTATAATTCACCCCTCCACTTT.

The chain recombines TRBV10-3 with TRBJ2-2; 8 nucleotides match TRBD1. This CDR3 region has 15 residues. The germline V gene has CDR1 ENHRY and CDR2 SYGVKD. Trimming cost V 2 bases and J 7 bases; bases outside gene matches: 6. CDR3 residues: CAISEAGGAYGELFF. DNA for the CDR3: TGTGCCATCAGTGAGGCAGGGGGCGCTTACGGGGAGCTGTTTTTT.